Below are 27 T cell receptor beta chains sequenced from a single sample in a study of cytomegalovirus exposure and HLA in healthy donors. This PCR relied on a set of 60 Vbeta primers and 13 Jbeta primers. The table came from immunoSEQ multiplex PCR; TCRdb's copy has only in-frame clones and leaves some out. Of 150,000 to 200,000 clones in the sample, 65% to 85% are singletons; the top ten hold 2% to 3%. The material sequenced was PBMCs. Every receptor here comes from a woman aged 40 to 55 in good health and CMV-seropositive.

The chain uses TRBV9 and TRBJ1-2; TRBD1 aligns across 9 bases. In germline, CDR1 is SGDLS, CDR2 YYNGEE. The CDR3 loop spans 14 amino acids. The junction had 2 bases not matched to a gene; V was cut back by 1 base and J by 4 bases. The CDR3 nucleotides read TGTGCCAGCAGCGTACAGGACAGGGGCTATGGCTACACCTTC. Amino acid sequence: CASSVQDRGYGYTF.

V is TRBV18 and J is TRBJ2-3; weak D call: TRBD1 (5 bases). Trimming took 5 bases from V and 3 from J, leaving 6 bases between them. CDR3 length: 12 residues. Germline V gives CDR1 KGHSH, CDR2 LQKENI. CDR3 residues: CASSSGTDTQYF. The CDR3 DNA reads as TGTGCCAGCTCATCAGGGACAGATACGCAGTATTTT. The whole variable domain, filled in from reference TRBV18 and TRBJ2-3, reads NAGVMQNPRHLVRRRGQEARLRCSPMKGHSHVYWYRQLPEEGLKFMVYLQKENIIDESGMPKERFSAEFPKEGPSILRIQQVVRGDSAAYFCASSSGTDTQYFGPGTRLTVL.

The genes are TRBV28 and TRBJ1-2, with 7 bases matching TRBD1. With 3 bases clipped from V and 2 bases from J, the junction kept 3 bases outside the gene matches. The CDR3 length is 14 residues. CDR1 MDHEN and CDR2 SYDVKM come from the germline V gene. CDR3 sequence (DNA): TGTGCCAGCAGTTTGGAGGACAGGAACTATGGCTACACCTTC. The encoded protein is CASSLEDRNYGYTF.

CDR3 sequence reads: CASSRGLAGVVDNEQFF. CDR3 DNA: TGCGCCAGCAGTCGGGGACTAGCGGGAGTAGTGGACAATGAGCAGTTCTTC. This chain links TRBV10-1 with TRBJ2-1; 14 bases fit TRBD2. This CDR3 is 17 amino acids long. The germline V gene encodes CDR1 WNHNN and CDR2 SYGVQD (reference sequence). V was clipped by 5 bases and J by 5 bases; unmatched bases: 8.

The chain carries TRBV7-7 and TRBJ2-5; a weak D match, TRBD2 (5 bases). The J call may be faulty, since TRBJ2-7 better matches the DNA end. The CDR3 length is 12 residues. Germline CDR1 and CDR2: SSHAT and FNYEAQ (reference sequence). CDR3 loop: CASSLPGGEQYF. The CDR3 region has the DNA TGTGCCAGCAGCTTACCAGGAGGCGAGCAGTACTTC.

The J gene is TRBJ2-5, the V gene TRBV7-8; a possible D gene is TRBD1 (6 bases). V was clipped by 3 bases and J by 1 base, with 9 bases between them. This CDR3 has 14 amino acids. The V gene's germline CDR1 is SGHVS and CDR2 FQNEAQ. The CDR3 sequence is CASSLGRGQETQYF. CDR3 DNA: TGTGCCAGCAGCTTGGGCAGGGGCCAAGAGACCCAGTACTTC.

The chain recombines TRBV27 with TRBJ2-7; weak D call: TRBD1 (6 bases). CDR3 length: 14 residues. The germline gives CDR1 MNHEY, CDR2 SMNVEV (reference sequence). The V and J ends lost 6 bases and 2 bases respectively, with 14 bases between them. The CDR3 loop reads CASSMAGETYEQYF. CDR3 nucleotide sequence: TGTGCCAGCAGCATGGCAGGGGAGACCTACGAGCAGTACTTC.

The CDR3 spells CASSPVDRGGGNTIYF. Written as DNA, the CDR3 is TGTGCCAGCTCACCTGTGGACAGGGGAGGTGGAAACACCATATATTTT. This chain joins TRBV18 and TRBJ1-3; the match to TRBD1 covers 9 bases. Trimming at V came to 3 bases and at J to 3 bases, leaving 6 bases not matched to a gene. In germline, CDR1 is KGHSH, CDR2 LQKENI. The CDR3 is 16 amino acids. Supplemented by reference TRBV18 and TRBJ1-3, the full variable domain reads NAGVMQNPRHLVRRRGQEARLRCSPMKGHSHVYWYRQLPEEGLKFMVYLQKENIIDESGMPKERFSAEFPKEGPSILRIQQVVRGDSAAYFCASSPVDRGGGNTIYFGEGSWLTVV.

About this clone itself: Germline is not matched at one junction end, which may reflect a read error. The CDR3 here is CASNLSGGLNYGHTF. CDR3 coding DNA: TGTGCCAGCAACCTATCGGGGGGCCTTAACTATGGCCACACCTTC. The rearrangement links TRBV7-2 to TRBJ1-2; D is possibly TRBD1 (6 bases). The CDR3 sequence is 15 residues long. CDR1 is SGHTA, CDR2 FQGNSA, per germline.

The CDR3 region is CSVEGDEQFF. CDR3 in DNA: TGCAGTGTTGAGGGGGACGAGCAGTTCTTC. The chain couples TRBV20-1 to TRBJ2-1, with D tentatively TRBD1 (6 bases). With 7 bases removed from V and 10 bases from J, the gap between germline ends came to 11 bases. Germline loops: CDR1 DFQATT, CDR2 SNEGSKA (reference sequence). This CDR3 spans 10 amino acids.

The chain combines TRBV7-9 with TRBJ2-7; 15 nucleotides match TRBD2. With 1 base clipped from V and 6 bases from J, the junction kept 7 bases outside the gene matches. CDR1 SEHNR and CDR2 FQNEAQ come from the germline V gene (reference sequence). The CDR3 has 17 residues. The CDR3 is CASSLGTSGRAGSEQYF. DNA of the CDR3: TGTGCCAGCAGCTTAGGGACTAGCGGGAGGGCGGGTTCCGAGCAGTACTTC.

The chain combines TRBV10-3 with TRBJ2-6; 10 bases match TRBD1. Germline CDR1 and CDR2: ENHRY and SYGVKD. V was pared by 5 bases and J by 1 base, with 8 bases of the junction left unmatched. CDR3 length equals 18 residues. CDR3 amino acids: CAISKGQGTGSGANVLTF. DNA of the CDR3: TGTGCCATCAGTAAGGGACAGGGGACTGGGTCTGGGGCCAACGTCCTGACTTTC.

On this clone itself: One junction end does not reproduce the germline sequence, and a read error may be involved. This sequence joins TRBV7-9 and TRBJ1-1, with 11 bases fitting TRBD1. Germline V CDR1 and CDR2: SEHNR, FQNEAQ (reference sequence). The CDR3 length is 18 residues. DNA of the CDR3: TGTTCCAGCAGCCCCTTCCGAGGACAGGGGGCGCTGGGAACTGAAGCTTTCTTT. Translating it yields CSSSPFRGQGALGTEAFF.

CDR3 in amino acids: CASSYTGGNTEAFF. The DNA for the CDR3 is TGTGCCAGCAGTTACACAGGGGGTAACACTGAAGCTTTCTTT. The chain combines TRBV28 with TRBJ1-1; 8 nucleotides line up with TRBD1. Unmatched junction bases numbered 3, after V lost 4 bases and J lost 2 bases. This CDR3 contains 14 residues. Germline V lookup: CDR1 MDHEN, CDR2 SYDVKM. Based on the CDR3 plus reference TRBV28 and TRBJ1-1, the full variable domain is DVKVTQSSRYLVKRTGEKVFLECVQDMDHENMFWYRQDPGLGLRLIYFSYDVKMKEKGDIPEGYSVSREKKERFSLILESASTNQTSMYLCASSYTGGNTEAFFGQGTRLTVV.

This rearrangement joins TRBV29-1 to TRBJ2-6; TRBD1 might be the D (6 bases). CDR1 and CDR2 (germline): SQVTM, ANQGSEA. CDR3 size: 16 residues. V shed 0 bases and J shed 0 bases, with 9 bases lying between them. CDR3: CSVEDRGSSGANVLTF. CDR3 DNA: TGCAGCGTTGAAGATAGGGGGAGCTCTGGGGCCAACGTCCTGACTTTC. Together with reference TRBV29-1 and TRBJ2-6, the CDR3 gives the full variable domain: SAVISQKPSRDICQRGTSLTIQCQVDSQVTMMFWYRQQPGQSLTLIATANQGSEATYESGFVIDKFPISRPNLTFSTLTVSNMSPEDSSIYLCSVEDRGSSGANVLTFGAGSRLTVL.

The chain couples TRBV5-4 to TRBJ2-1, with TRBD1 as a possible D gene (7 bases). This CDR3 contains 15 residues. V lost 4 bases and J lost 0, with 11 bases in between. In germline, CDR1 is SGHNT, CDR2 YYREEE (reference sequence). CDR3 DNA sequence: TGTGCCAGCAGCGCGGGACAGAGCTCCTACAATGAGCAGTTCTTC. Translation: CASSAGQSSYNEQFF. The complete variable domain, with remaining parts taken from reference TRBV5-4 and TRBJ2-1, reads ETGVTQSPTHLIKTRGQQVTLRCSSQSGHNTVSWYQQALGQGPQFIFQYYREEENGRGNFPPRFSGLQFPNYSSELNVNALELDDSALYLCASSAGQSSYNEQFFGPGTRLTVL.

The chain employs TRBV18 and TRBJ2-5; the match to TRBD1 covers 8 bases. V lost 5 bases to trimming and J lost 5 bases; unmatched junction nucleotides: 4. There are 13 residues in the CDR3. The V gene's germline CDR1 is KGHSH and CDR2 LQKENI. The CDR3 DNA is TGTGCCAGCTCATCAGGGGGCGAGGAGACCCAGTACTTC. It codes for CASSSGGEETQYF. The entire variable domain, with the rest obtained from reference TRBV18 and TRBJ2-5, is as follows: NAGVMQNPRHLVRRRGQEARLRCSPMKGHSHVYWYRQLPEEGLKFMVYLQKENIIDESGMPKERFSAEFPKEGPSILRIQQVVRGDSAAYFCASSSGGEETQYFGPGTRLLVL.

The V call is TRBV7-2, the J call TRBJ1-2, with 7 bases matching TRBD1. The V gene end was trimmed by 1 base and the J gene end by 8 bases; junction bases not matched to a gene: 7. There are 14 residues in the CDR3. Per the germline V gene, CDR1 is SGHTA and CDR2 is FQGNSA. The CDR3 DNA follows: TGTGCCAGCAGCTTAGATAGGGGGCCGGGGGGCTACACCTTC. The encoded protein is CASSLDRGPGGYTF.

This chain uses TRBV18 with TRBJ2-5, with 13 bases lining up with TRBD2. The DNA end lines up better with TRBJ2-7; the J call may be wrong. CDR1 and CDR2 from the germline V gene are KGHSH and LQKENI. CDR3 length: 17 residues. CDR3 nucleotides: TGTGCCAGCTCACCGCAGACTAGCGGGGGGTCTTCCTACGAGCAGTACTTC. Translation gives CASSPQTSGGSSYEQYF.

The chain carries TRBV12-5 and TRBJ2-1; 9 bases are a match to TRBD2. J gave up 0 bases and V 9 bases, and 3 bases lay outside the gene matches. The CDR3 is 14 amino acids. Germline lookup yields CDR1 LGHNT and CDR2 FRNRAP. The chain's CDR3 is CASLAGSSYNEQFF. CDR3 DNA: TGTGCTAGCCTAGCGGGAAGCTCCTACAATGAGCAGTTCTTC.

The gene calls are TRBV7-7 and TRBJ2-5; 10 bases line up with TRBD1. Germline values: CDR1 SSHAT, CDR2 FNYEAQ (reference sequence). This CDR3 region has 16 residues. V shed 5 bases and J 5 bases; nucleotides not matched to a gene: 11. CDR3 region: CASSVGTGAVQETQYF. The CDR3 nucleotides are TGTGCCAGCAGCGTCGGGACAGGGGCTGTCCAGGAGACCCAGTACTTC.

The gene calls are TRBV6-4 and TRBJ2-4; D perhaps matches TRBD1 (5 bases). Germline assignment: CDR1 MRHNA and CDR2 SNTAGT. The CDR3 totals 14 residues. Trimming took off 3 bases at V and 7 bases at J, with 13 bases between the two ends. The CDR3 sequence: CASSEKMGRNIQYF. DNA for the CDR3: TGTGCCAGCAGTGAGAAGATGGGGCGGAACATTCAGTACTTC.

The chain links TRBV7-9 to TRBJ1-2; D remains ambiguous. The CDR3 contains 12 residues. Trimming stripped 4 bases from V and 3 bases from J, with 6 bases between. Per germline, CDR1 SEHNR and CDR2 FQNEAQ (reference sequence). The CDR3: CASSSEDYGYTF. The DNA for the CDR3 is TGTGCCAGCAGCTCAGAGGACTATGGCTACACCTTC.

The chain carries TRBV2 and TRBJ1-2, with 10 positions matching TRBD1. V shed 7 bases, J shed 0 bases, and the junction held 14 bases outside the gene matches. The germline gives CDR1 SNHLY, CDR2 FYNNEI. CDR3 size: 18 residues. CDR3 DNA sequence: TGTGCCAGCACCCCCCTACCGACAGGGGGCTCCTCTAACTATGGCTACACCTTC. Residues: CASTPLPTGGSSNYGYTF.

This clone has just one count. The genes are TRBV23-1 and TRBJ2-7, with D possibly TRBD1 on 6 matching bases. TRBV23-1 is reported as an ORF; its role is uncertain. V was shortened by 2 bases and J by 6 bases, with 14 bases between the two germline ends. The CDR3 has 14 amino acids. As DNA, the CDR3 is TGCGCCAGCAGTCAAGAGGCAGGGGCAGGCGAGCAGTACTTC. It specifies CASSQEAGAGEQYF.

The gene calls are TRBV4-1 and TRBJ1-5; 9 bases align to TRBD1. This CDR3 has 17 amino acids. Looked up from germline, CDR1 is MGHRA and CDR2 is YSYEKL. V was pared by 3 bases and J by 5 bases, with 11 bases of the junction left unmatched. CDR3: CASSHDQQGAEDQPQHF. CDR3 nucleotide sequence: TGCGCCAGCAGCCATGATCAACAGGGGGCGGAGGATCAGCCCCAGCATTTT.

The V gene is TRBV7-9, the J gene TRBJ2-4, with D uncertain. CDR1 SEHNR and CDR2 FQNEAQ come from the germline V gene (reference sequence). This CDR3 comprises 15 residues. V was clipped by 4 bases and J by 0 bases, with 10 bases between them. CDR3 bases: TGTGCCAGCAGCTCAGATCTCGCAGCCAAAAACATTCAGTACTTC. It encodes CASSSDLAAKNIQYF.